The 3 T cell receptor beta chains presented below share a single source sample, sequenced in a study of graft-versus-host responses after intestinal transplantation. Sequenced by immunoSEQ multiplex PCR; TCRdb stores in-frame clones only, minus some. Of fewer than 110,000 clones in the sample, under 95% were seen once. No antigen has been assigned to these receptors. The sample here was unstimulated CD8+ T cells sorted from spleen or lymph node cells, taken before intestinal transplant. All receptors derive from a human donor who received an intestinal transplant.

V is TRBV5-4 and J is TRBJ1-1, with D maybe TRBD1 (6 bases). Trimming removed 4 bases from V and 4 bases from J, with 11 bases in between. This CDR3 is built from 13 residues. Per the germline V gene, CDR1 is SGHNT and CDR2 is YYREEE (reference sequence). CDR3 residues: CASSPQGSTEAFF. The CDR3 DNA is TGTGCCAGCAGCCCCCAGGGGAGCACTGAAGCTTTCTTT.

The rearrangement uses TRBV12-5 and TRBJ1-1; D possibly corresponds to TRBD1 (6 bases). Germline CDR1 reads LGHNT; CDR2 reads FRNRAP. The CDR3 is 12 residues long. The V gene lost 11 bases and the J gene lost 9 bases, with 19 bases spanning the gap. The CDR3, as DNA: TGTGCTGACCGAGACAGGAGTGGGAAAGCTTTCTTT. Its protein is CADRDRSGKAFF.

This chain uses TRBV19 with TRBJ2-6; weak D call: TRBD1 (6 bases). The CDR3 loop spans 19 amino acids. Per the germline V gene, CDR1 is LNHDA and CDR2 is SQIVND (reference sequence). Trimming stripped 3 bases from V and 1 base from J, with 19 bases between. In nucleotides, the CDR3 is TGTGCCAGTAGTATCGGACAGCTAAGCCACCTATCTGGGGCCAACGTCCTGACTTTC. Its translation: CASSIGQLSHLSGANVLTF.